The 6 T cell receptor beta chains below were found in one sample sequenced in a study of T cells in Graves' hyperthyroidism and ophthalmopathy. TCR beta CDR3 sequences were amplified from RNA transcripts. The study used the HTBI primer set for a first-round RT-PCR of the TCR CDR3. TCRdb recomputed calls from the multiplex PCR reads with MiXCR, one row per CDR3 protein. The sample has 700,000 to 850,000 distinct CDR3 sequences, over 35% seen once. The material sequenced was blood. These receptors were taken from a woman aged 40 to 50 with Graves' hyperthyroidism.

Points on this clonotype: A much more abundant neighbour one base away suggests this may be a read error. The V gene is TRBV20-1, the J gene TRBJ2-7; 7 bases are a match to TRBD2. The V gene's germline CDR1 is DFQATT and CDR2 SNEGSKA (reference sequence). The CDR3 loop spans 14 amino acids. CDR3 residues: CGARVGGNVYEQYF. CDR3 DNA: TGCGGTGCTAGAGTGGGAGGGAACGTCTACGAGCAGTACTTC.

The chain recombines TRBV11-2 with TRBJ1-6; D gene ambiguous. Trimming left V 4 bases short and J 10 bases short, with 17 bases between. This CDR3 is 15 amino acids long. The germline V gene encodes CDR1 SGHAT and CDR2 FQNNGV. CDR3 loop: CASSSTGSGASPLHF. The CDR3 DNA reads as TGTGCCAGCAGCTCGACGGGATCCGGTGCATCACCCCTCCACTTT.

As to this clonotype: A read error is possible here, since a much larger clone lies one base away. V usage is TRBV29-1 and J usage is TRBJ2-2; a possible D gene is TRBD1 (6 bases). V lost 4 bases to trimming and J lost 5 bases, with 14 bases between them. Germline CDR1 is SQVTM and CDR2 is ANQGSEA. The CDR3 is 14 residues long. This CDR3 reads CSVVGAGTTGELFF. For the CDR3, the DNA is TGCAGCGTTGTGGGGGCAGGGACGACCGGGGAGCTGTTTTTT.

The V and J genes are TRBV19 and TRBJ1-1, with D maybe TRBD1 (5 bases). Germline V gene lookup returns CDR1 LNHDA and CDR2 SQIVND (reference sequence). Trimming stripped 9 bases from V and 6 bases from J, with 14 bases between. There are 12 residues in the CDR3. As DNA, the CDR3 is TGTGCCAGCAGTGGCACAGGCGCTGAAGCTTTCTTT. This translates into CASSGTGAEAFF. The entire variable domain, with the rest obtained from reference TRBV19 and TRBJ1-1, is as follows: DGGITQSPKYLFRKEGQNVTLSCEQNLNHDAMYWYRQDPGQGLRLIYYSQIVNDFQKGDIAEGYSVSREKKESFPLTVTSAQKNPTAFYLCASSGTGAEAFFGQGTRLTVV.

This clonotype was picked up many times. J is TRBJ2-2 and V is TRBV29-1; 9 bases fit TRBD2. The CDR3 runs 13 residues. With 5 bases clipped from V and 6 bases from J, the junction kept 4 bases outside the gene matches. The V gene's germline CDR1 is SQVTM and CDR2 ANQGSEA. The CDR3 region is CSVLAGGAGELFF. For the CDR3, the DNA is TGCAGCGTTCTTGCGGGGGGGGCCGGGGAGCTGTTTTTT.

This rearrangement joins TRBV11-2 to TRBJ1-1; D ambiguous. This CDR3 comprises 15 residues. V was shortened by 4 bases and J by 4 bases, with 16 bases between the two germline ends. Germline-derived CDR1 and CDR2 are SGHAT and FQNNGV. The CDR3 sequence is CASSSMKRVATEAFF. The CDR3, as DNA: TGTGCCAGCAGCTCAATGAAAAGGGTGGCCACTGAAGCTTTCTTT.